Each of the 5 T cell receptor beta chains below was sequenced from the same sample in a study of shared clonotypes between healthy human individuals. Some clones are missing from TCRdb's copy, which holds only in-frame ones; the method was immunoSEQ multiplex PCR. Of some 580,000 clones in the sample, approximately 97% were seen once. The sample comprised naive CD4+ T cells sorted from blood. The subset denotes: CD45RA+ positively selected. Receptors originate from a woman aged 30 to 39 in good health.

The rearrangement uses TRBV19 and TRBJ1-1, with D tentatively TRBD1 (6 bases). The CDR3 is 16 residues long. Germline V CDR1 and CDR2: LNHDA, SQIVND (reference sequence). With 3 bases removed from V and 0 bases from J, the gap between germline ends came to 14 bases. The CDR3 here is CASSIGRGPMNTEAFF. The CDR3 nucleotides read TGTGCCAGTAGTATCGGCAGGGGCCCCATGAACACTGAAGCTTTCTTT.

This chain joins TRBV4-2 and TRBJ1-4; 9 positions match TRBD1. This CDR3 region has 15 residues. Germline V gene sequence: CDR1 LGHNA, CDR2 YNFKEQ. V was pared by 2 bases and J by 8 bases, with 6 bases of the junction left unmatched. CDR3 coding DNA: TGTGCCAGCAGCCAACCGGGACAGGGCGGCGAAAAACTGTTTTTT. Translating it yields CASSQPGQGGEKLFF.

The V and J genes are TRBV29-1 and TRBJ2-6; possibly TRBD2 for D (5 bases). V was clipped by 4 bases and J by 4 bases, with 17 bases between them. Per the germline V gene, CDR1 is SQVTM and CDR2 is ANQGSEA. There are 16 residues in the CDR3. CDR3 protein: CSVAAAPSTGANVLTF. Here the CDR3 DNA reads TGCAGCGTTGCAGCGGCCCCCTCAACGGGGGCCAACGTCCTGACTTTC.

The chain combines TRBV5-1 with TRBJ2-7; D ambiguous. The CDR3 is 14 residues long. Germline V gives CDR1 SGHRS, CDR2 YFSETQ. Deletions cut 5 bases from V and 2 bases from J, with 14 bases between. The DNA for the CDR3 is TGCGCCAGCAGGTCAGCCGCGGCACCCTACGAGCAGTACTTC. Translating it yields CASRSAAAPYEQYF.

The V and J genes are TRBV6-1 and TRBJ2-3; D is unclear. Trimming removed 4 bases at V and 1 base at J, with 12 bases between. Germline loops: CDR1 MNHNS, CDR2 SASEGT. The CDR3 consists of 15 residues. CDR3 nucleotide sequence: TGTGCCAGCAGTGGAGTAGGGTTTGGCACAGATACGCAGTATTTT. Translation: CASSGVGFGTDTQYF.